Listed here are 5 T cell receptor beta chains from one sample, sequenced in a study of T-cell reconstitution after alpha-beta-depleted transplantation in children. Unique molecular identifiers tagged the TCRbeta library. TCRdb ran MiXCR on the PCR reads and lists one entry per CDR3 protein. The top ten clones hold 28% of a sample with a few hundred thousand distinct CDR3 sequences, about a tenth of them seen once. Material: PBMCs, obtained before TCRalphabeta/CD19-depleted stem cell transplant. The receptors shown here come from a child less than two years old with acute myeloid leukemia, due to receive a stem cell transplant.

This clonotype was found many times. This sequence joins TRBV20-1 and TRBJ2-7, with a tentative D call TRBD1 (6 bases). Per germline, CDR1 DFQATT and CDR2 SNEGSKA (reference sequence). V was shortened by 2 bases and J by 2 bases, with 13 bases between the two germline ends. The CDR3 extends over 14 amino acids. In DNA, the CDR3 is TGCAGTGCTAGACCAATGGACAGTACCTACGAGCAGTACTTC. This codes for CSARPMDSTYEQYF.

This clonotype was picked up many times. The J gene is TRBJ2-7, the V gene TRBV6-1; possible D gene TRBD2, 6 bases. The germline V gene has CDR1 MNHNS and CDR2 SASEGT. There are 15 residues in the CDR3. V was shortened by 6 bases and J by 3 bases, with 18 bases between the two germline ends. DNA of the CDR3: TGTGCCAGCAGGTTGCGGGACTTCCCTTTCTACGAGCAGTACTTC. Its protein product is CASRLRDFPFYEQYF.

This clonotype was seen many times. This sequence joins TRBV10-1 and TRBJ2-1; 8 bases fit TRBD2. Germline trimming cut 5 bases from V and 2 bases from J; bases unmatched to any gene: 5. CDR1 and CDR2 from the germline V gene are WNHNN and SYGVQD (reference sequence). The CDR3 spans 15 residues. The CDR3 protein is CASSSGGAPYNEQFF. CDR3 coding DNA: TGCGCCAGCAGTTCCGGGGGGGCCCCCTACAATGAGCAGTTCTTC.

CDR3 DNA sequence: TGTGCCAGCAGTTTCCAGGGGGCTGACACAGATACGCAGTATTTT. Translating it yields CASSFQGADTDTQYF. The rearrangement links TRBV27 to TRBJ2-3, with 8 bases identical to TRBD1. The CDR3 spans 15 residues. Per germline, CDR1 MNHEY and CDR2 SMNVEV (reference sequence). Trimming removed 3 bases from V and 2 bases from J; junction bases left unmatched: 4.

In its sample, this clonotype was seen many times. The chain has TRBV28 and TRBJ2-3; 7 bases match TRBD2. The CDR3 covers 15 residues. V was pared by 7 bases and J by 1 base, with 8 bases of the junction left unmatched. Germline CDR1 is MDHEN and CDR2 is SYDVKM. This chain's CDR3 is CASKGAGSGTDTQYF. The CDR3 nucleotides are TGTGCCAGCAAGGGAGCGGGATCTGGCACAGATACGCAGTATTTT.